What follows are 21 T cell receptor beta chains derived from one specimen sequenced in a study of CD8 T cells in Susac syndrome. Random hexamers served to reverse transcribe about 0.5 to 1 ug RNA. TCRdb ran MiXCR on the immunoSEQ multiplex PCR reads and lists one entry per CDR3 protein. Here the sample spans approximately 190,000 distinct CDR3 sequences, roughly 94% being singletons. Sequencing was performed on CD8+ T cells from PBMCs. The receptors were sampled from a human donor with Susac syndrome.

This chain uses TRBV29-1 with TRBJ2-7, with 8 nucleotides matching TRBD1. Germline loops: CDR1 SQVTM, CDR2 ANQGSEA. V gave up 6 bases and J gave up 1 base; unmatched junction bases: 8. The CDR3 runs to 14 residues. In DNA form, the CDR3 reads TGCAGCGTCGGGCGGCAGGGGGCTTCCTACGAGCAGTACTTC. It translates to CSVGRQGASYEQYF.

The chain carries TRBV29-1 and TRBJ1-2, with TRBD1 identical over 9 bases. V shed 6 bases, J shed 2 bases, and the junction held 4 bases outside the gene matches. CDR1 is SQVTM and CDR2 is ANQGSEA in the germline V gene. The CDR3 totals 13 residues. CDR3 DNA sequence: TGCAGCGTCCCCGGGACAGGGAACTATGGCTACACCTTC. It codes for CSVPGTGNYGYTF.

DNA for the CDR3: TGTGCCAGCAGCTTAGATCCCGCAGGGAAAGGCTACACCTTC. It encodes CASSLDPAGKGYTF. The gene calls are TRBV7-9 and TRBJ1-2; TRBD1 might be the D (5 bases). This CDR3 comprises 14 residues. V lost 1 base and J 8 bases, leaving 14 bases between the germline ends. The germline V gene has CDR1 SEHNR and CDR2 FQNEAQ (reference sequence).

The chain is built from TRBV19 and TRBJ2-1, with a tentative D call TRBD2 (5 bases). V was shortened by 4 bases and J by 4 bases, with 11 bases between the two germline ends. The germline gives CDR1 LNHDA, CDR2 SQIVND (reference sequence). This CDR3 has 14 amino acids. In DNA, the CDR3 is TGTGCCAGTAGTACCGAACTAGGGTACAATGAGCAGTTCTTC. Amino acids: CASSTELGYNEQFF.

The chain has TRBV24-1 and TRBJ2-1; TRBD2 aligns across 8 bases. Germline V CDR1 and CDR2: KGHDR, SFDVKD. CDR3 length: 15 residues. Trimming removed 7 bases from V and 5 bases from J; junction bases left unmatched: 9. The CDR3 loop reads CATSLPGTRHNEQFF. In DNA form, the CDR3 reads TGTGCCACCAGCCTCCCCGGGACTAGGCACAATGAGCAGTTCTTC.

V is TRBV20-1 and J is TRBJ1-1, with D maybe TRBD1 (6 bases). The germline V gene encodes CDR1 DFQATT and CDR2 SNEGSKA (reference sequence). The CDR3 has 21 residues. Trimming pared 5 bases from V and 4 bases from J, leaving 38 bases between. CDR3 loop: CSAQKIGQKPLSIRGSTEAFF. In DNA, the CDR3 is TGCAGTGCTCAGAAAATAGGACAGAAACCACTGTCAATACGAGGGAGCACTGAAGCTTTCTTT.

V gene TRBV21-1 combines with J gene TRBJ2-1; no check of the table's D call, TRBD2, against the DNA was made. TRBV21-1 is described as a pseudogene. The CDR3 is 12 amino acids. The DNA of the CDR3 is TGTGCCAGCAGCGGTCCGGGCCCACAGCAGTTCTTC. Its protein is CASSGPGPQQFF.

The chain joins TRBV9 to TRBJ2-4; 8 nucleotides agree with TRBD1. V lost 3 bases, J lost 6 bases, and 17 bases stayed unmatched. The CDR3 has 18 residues. Germline assignment: CDR1 SGDLS and CDR2 YYNGEE. CDR3 DNA: TGTGCCAGCAGCGCCCCCCTCGGACAGGGAGGAGTGTCAAACATTCAGTACTTC. It is translated as CASSAPLGQGGVSNIQYF.

This chain uses TRBV15 with TRBJ1-2; D not resolved. The CDR3 has 12 amino acids. Germline CDR1 reads LNHNV; CDR2 reads YYDKDF (reference sequence). With 5 bases removed from V and 3 bases from J, the gap between germline ends came to 7 bases. The CDR3 DNA reads as TGTGCCACCAGCCCCCTTGACTATGGCTACACCTTC. Translated, it gives CATSPLDYGYTF.

This clonotype was observed once. V usage is TRBV9 and J usage is TRBJ1-5; D ambiguous. Germline V gene sequence: CDR1 SGDLS, CDR2 YYNGEE. V lost 3 bases and J 4 bases, leaving 8 bases between the germline ends. The CDR3 is 13 residues long. Written as DNA, the CDR3 is TGTGCCAGCAGCGCAAACGGTAATCAGCCCCAGCATTTT. Translating it yields CASSANGNQPQHF.

V gene TRBV15 combines with J gene TRBJ2-7, with D possibly matching TRBD1 (5 bases). The germline V gene encodes CDR1 LNHNV and CDR2 YYDKDF (reference sequence). The V gene lost 4 bases and the J gene lost 2 bases, with 9 bases spanning the gap. CDR3 length: 13 residues. CDR3 DNA sequence: TGTGCCACCAGCATAGACAGAGCCTACGAGCAGTACTTC. It translates to CATSIDRAYEQYF.

The V and J genes are TRBV7-6 and TRBJ1-6; D not certain. CDR3 size: 13 residues. Trimming cost V 5 bases and J 10 bases, with 12 bases left between them. CDR1 and CDR2 from the germline V gene are SGHVS and FNYEAQ. The CDR3 spells CASSPFVGSPLHF. As DNA, the CDR3 is TGTGCCAGCAGCCCATTCGTTGGCTCACCCCTCCACTTT. The full variable domain, rest sourced from reference TRBV7-6 and TRBJ1-6, is GAGVSQSPRYKVTKRGQDVALRCDPISGHVSLYWYRQALGQGPEFLTYFNYEAQQDKSGLPNDRFSAERPEGSISTLTIQRTEQRDSAMYRCASSPFVGSPLHFGNGTRLTVT.

The chain couples TRBV27 to TRBJ1-1; TRBD1 matches 7 bases. The CDR3 contains 17 residues. Germline V gene data show CDR1 as MNHEY and CDR2 as SMNVEV (reference sequence). Trimming removed 5 bases from V and 6 bases from J; junction bases left unmatched: 18. CDR3 region: CASSEAAIDRAMAEAFF. CDR3 nucleotides: TGTGCCAGCAGTGAAGCGGCCATAGACAGGGCCATGGCTGAAGCTTTCTTT.

V gene TRBV7-8 combines with J gene TRBJ2-2, with 16 bases fitting TRBD2. Trimming at V came to 5 bases and at J to 6 bases, leaving 6 bases not matched to a gene. The length of the CDR3 is 17 residues. Germline values: CDR1 SGHVS, CDR2 FQNEAQ. CDR3 protein: CASSPQGLAGGPGELFF. The CDR3 nucleotides read TGTGCCAGCAGCCCTCAGGGACTAGCGGGAGGGCCCGGGGAGCTGTTTTTT.

The chain uses TRBV2 and TRBJ2-7, with a possible D match to TRBD2 (5 bases). In germline, CDR1 is SNHLY, CDR2 FYNNEI. The CDR3 runs 12 residues. V was shortened by 8 bases and J by 2 bases, with 10 bases between the two germline ends. The chain's CDR3 is CASSEGAYEQYF. The DNA for the CDR3 is TGTGCCAGCTCTGAGGGTGCCTACGAGCAGTACTTC. The full variable domain, its missing parts supplied by reference TRBV2 and TRBJ2-7, is EPEVTQTPSHQVTQMGQEVILRCVPISNHLYFYWYRQILGQKVEFLVSFYNNEISEKSEIFDDQFSVERPDGSNFTLKIRSTKLEDSAMYFCASSEGAYEQYFGPGTRLTVT.

Only one count was recorded for this clonotype. Germline is not matched at one junction end, which may reflect a read error. CDR3 region: CASSLGGSGGEETQYF. As DNA, the CDR3 is TGTGCTAGCAGCTTAGGAGGTAGCGGGGGTGAAGAGACCCAGTACTTC. The chain joins TRBV7-7 to TRBJ2-5; TRBD2 agrees at 9 bases. This CDR3 is 16 amino acids long. Germline CDR1 SSHAT, CDR2 FNYEAQ (reference sequence).

The CDR3 DNA reads TGTGCCAGCAGCGTGACAGGGGGCCTAGCAGATACGCAGTATTTT. Encoded protein: CASSVTGGLADTQYF. The rearrangement uses TRBV5-6 and TRBJ2-3; 10 bases map to TRBD1. This CDR3 comprises 15 residues. Germline trimming cut 4 bases from V and 4 bases from J; bases unmatched to any gene: 6. Germline CDR1 and CDR2: SGHDT and YYEEEE. The full variable domain, rest sourced from reference TRBV5-6 and TRBJ2-3, is DAGVTQSPTHLIKTRGQQVTLRCSPKSGHDTVSWYQQALGQGPQFIFQYYEEEERQRGNFPDRFSGHQFPNYSSELNVNALLLGDSALYLCASSVTGGLADTQYFGPGTRLTVL.

This chain joins TRBV28 and TRBJ2-7; the match to TRBD1 covers 8 bases. Germline CDR1 reads MDHEN; CDR2 reads SYDVKM. CDR3 length: 14 amino acids. J gave up 5 bases and V 6 bases, and 9 bases lay outside the gene matches. The chain's CDR3 is CASSRGQGLHEQYF. CDR3 DNA sequence: TGTGCCAGCAGCCGAGGACAGGGATTACACGAGCAGTACTTC. Drawing the rest from reference TRBV28 and TRBJ2-7, the complete variable domain is DVKVTQSSRYLVKRTGEKVFLECVQDMDHENMFWYRQDPGLGLRLIYFSYDVKMKEKGDIPEGYSVSREKKERFSLILESASTNQTSMYLCASSRGQGLHEQYFGPGTRLTVT.

The chain combines TRBV5-1 with TRBJ2-1; D could derive from TRBD1 or TRBD2 (6 bases each). The germline V gene has CDR1 SGHRS and CDR2 YFSETQ. The CDR3 consists of 14 residues. Deletions cut 2 bases from V and 12 bases from J, with 18 bases between. The CDR3 sequence: CASSFGGLKVAQFF. The CDR3 bases are TGCGCCAGCAGCTTTGGGGGGCTGAAAGTGGCGCAGTTCTTC.

The CDR3 coding sequence is TGTGCTAGTGGTTTAGTAAGCGGGGGAGCAGATACGCAGTATTTT. Amino acids: CASGLVSGGADTQYF. The chain couples TRBV12-5 to TRBJ2-3; TRBD2 agrees at 8 bases. This CDR3 contains 15 residues. The V gene end was trimmed by 3 bases and the J gene end by 4 bases; junction bases not matched to a gene: 6. Looked up from germline, CDR1 is LGHNT and CDR2 is FRNRAP.

V usage is TRBV11-2 and J usage is TRBJ2-1, with unresolved D. The germline V and J ends were trimmed by 4 bases and 10 bases, with 8 bases remaining between them. The CDR3 contains 11 residues. The germline CDR1 and CDR2 sequences are SGHAT and FQNNGV. The chain's CDR3 is CASSSDPEQFF. As DNA, the CDR3 is TGTGCCAGCAGCTCGGACCCAGAGCAGTTCTTC. Together with reference TRBV11-2 and TRBJ2-1, the CDR3 gives the full variable domain: EAGVAQSPRYKIIEKRQSVAFWCNPISGHATLYWYQQILGQGPKLLIQFQNNGVVDDSQLPKDRFSAERLKGVDSTLKIQPAKLEDSAVYLCASSSDPEQFFGPGTRLTVL.